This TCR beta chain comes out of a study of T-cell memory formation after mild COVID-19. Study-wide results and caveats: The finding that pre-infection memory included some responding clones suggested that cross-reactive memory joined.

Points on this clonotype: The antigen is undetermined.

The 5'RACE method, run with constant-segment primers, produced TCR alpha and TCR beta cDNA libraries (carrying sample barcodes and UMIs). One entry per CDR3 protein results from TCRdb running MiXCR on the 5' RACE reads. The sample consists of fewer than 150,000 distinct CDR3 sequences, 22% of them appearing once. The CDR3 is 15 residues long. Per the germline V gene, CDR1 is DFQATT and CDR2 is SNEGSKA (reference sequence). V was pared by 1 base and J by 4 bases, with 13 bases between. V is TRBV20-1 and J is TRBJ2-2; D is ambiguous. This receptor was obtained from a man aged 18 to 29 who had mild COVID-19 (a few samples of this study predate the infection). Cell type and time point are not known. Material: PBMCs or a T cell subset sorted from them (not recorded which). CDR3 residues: CSARGPGLGTGELFF. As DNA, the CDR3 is TGCAGTGCTAGAGGTCCCGGGCTCGGCACCGGGGAGCTGTTTTTT.